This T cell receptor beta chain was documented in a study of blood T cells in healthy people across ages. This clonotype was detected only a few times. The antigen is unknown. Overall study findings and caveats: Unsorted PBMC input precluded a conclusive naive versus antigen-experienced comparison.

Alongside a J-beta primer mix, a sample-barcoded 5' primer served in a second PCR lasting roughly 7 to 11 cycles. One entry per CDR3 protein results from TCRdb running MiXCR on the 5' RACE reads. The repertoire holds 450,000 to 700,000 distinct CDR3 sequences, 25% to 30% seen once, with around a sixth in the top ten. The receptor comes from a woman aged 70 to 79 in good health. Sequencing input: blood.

The CDR3 DNA reads as TGCAGTGCTAGCGGCGCGAGTGGCTACACCTTC. Translation: CSASGASGYTF. The chain links TRBV20-1 to TRBJ1-2; D call uncertain. The CDR3 runs 11 residues. V was pared by 3 bases and J by 7 bases, with 9 bases between. Germline CDR1 is DFQATT and CDR2 is SNEGSKA (reference sequence).